These 17 T cell receptor beta chains were all obtained from the same sample, sequenced in a study of CD8+ T cells in alopecia areata. The treatment here: oral pan-JAK inhibitor, 5-10 mg twice daily. As the sequencing template, cDNA was produced by extracting RNA and reverse transcribing it. Here immunoSEQ multiplex PCR was the method, and the copy in TCRdb shows in-frame clones only, minus some. The sample includes 120,000 or so clones, approximately 60% of them seen just once. The sample in question was CD4+ T cells sorted from blood, obtained at week 4, from a patient treated with tofacitinib. Source of these receptors: a human donor with alopecia areata.

Points on this clone: The sample has other DNA sequences that encode this CDR3 too. The chain uses TRBV29-1 and TRBJ2-3; 9 positions agree with TRBD2. Germline-derived CDR1 and CDR2 are SQVTM and ANQGSEA. CDR3 length: 12 amino acids. Unmatched junction bases numbered 0, after V lost 4 bases and J lost 4 bases. CDR3 residues: CSVGGGADTQYF. The CDR3 nucleotides read TGCAGCGTTGGCGGGGGGGCAGATACGCAGTATTTT.

V is TRBV5-1 and J is TRBJ2-2; 11 bases fit TRBD2. CDR1 and CDR2 (germline): SGHRS, YFSETQ. V was clipped by 3 bases and J by 7 bases; unmatched bases: 11. The CDR3 has 17 residues. The CDR3 bases are TGCGCCAGCAGCTCAACCTCTAGCGGGGGGCATGGCGGGGAGCTGTTTTTT. Translation: CASSSTSSGGHGGELFF.

A word on this clone: A read error may produce the germline difference seen at one junction end. The chain uses TRBV10-3 and TRBJ2-7; TRBD1 aligns across 9 bases. Germline-derived CDR1 and CDR2 are ENHRY and SYGVKD. The CDR3 is made up of 14 amino acids. CDR3 sequence (DNA): TGTGCCAGCTCACGGGGGACAGGGTTGTACGAGCAGCACTTC. Translation gives CASSRGTGLYEQHF.

This chain joins TRBV29-1 and TRBJ2-1; 13 bases agree with TRBD2. V shed 8 bases, J shed 8 bases, and the junction held 6 bases outside the gene matches. Germline CDR1 and CDR2: SQVTM and ANQGSEA. The CDR3 sequence is 13 residues long. The CDR3 loop reads CSSLAGGGDEQFF. DNA for the CDR3: TGCAGCTCACTAGCGGGAGGGGGGGATGAGCAGTTCTTC.

This clone was detected only a few times. The J gene is TRBJ1-6, the V gene TRBV10-3; D may be TRBD1 (5 bases). This CDR3 has 14 residues. Germline loops: CDR1 ENHRY, CDR2 SYGVKD. Between the trimmed V and J ends, which lost 8 bases and 5 bases, there was a span of 13 bases. The chain's CDR3 is CAISGPGNNSPLHF. The DNA for the CDR3 is TGTGCCATCTCGGGGCCAGGAAATAATTCACCCCTCCACTTT.

The chain links TRBV18 to TRBJ2-5; no definite D call. The V gene's germline CDR1 is KGHSH and CDR2 LQKENI. The ends were cut back, 3 bases at V and 2 bases at J, with 7 bases in the middle. CDR3 size: 13 residues. The CDR3 is CASSPERQETQYF. Here the CDR3 DNA reads TGTGCCAGCTCACCGGAGAGACAAGAGACCCAGTACTTC. Together with reference TRBV18 and TRBJ2-5, the CDR3 gives the full variable domain: NAGVMQNPRHLVRRRGQEARLRCSPMKGHSHVYWYRQLPEEGLKFMVYLQKENIIDESGMPKERFSAEFPKEGPSILRIQQVVRGDSAAYFCASSPERQETQYFGPGTRLLVL.

V gene TRBV27 combines with J gene TRBJ2-7, with TRBD2 identical over 7 bases. The germline gives CDR1 MNHEY, CDR2 SMNVEV (reference sequence). Trimming at V came to 5 bases and at J to 4 bases, leaving 11 bases not matched to a gene. This CDR3 is built from 15 residues. Here the CDR3 DNA reads TGTGCCAGCAGTCCGACTAAGGGAGGGTGGTACGAGCAGTACTTC. Translated: CASSPTKGGWYEQYF.

The chain joins TRBV4-2 to TRBJ1-6, with D unresolved. CDR3 size: 13 residues. The ends were cut back, 0 bases at V and 9 bases at J, with 6 bases in the middle. Germline-derived CDR1 and CDR2 are LGHNA and YNFKEQ. The CDR3, as DNA: TGTGCCAGCAGCCAAGACACAGCTTCACCCCTCCACTTT. This translates into CASSQDTASPLHF.

The chain combines TRBV2 with TRBJ2-7; D remains ambiguous. The CDR3 runs to 15 residues. Trimming removed 4 bases at V and 5 bases at J, with 18 bases between. Germline V CDR1 and CDR2: SNHLY, FYNNEI. The CDR3 DNA reads TGTGCCAGCAGTGGCCACTTGGGGTTGGGCGACGAGCAGTACTTC. It specifies CASSGHLGLGDEQYF.

This chain uses TRBV6-6 with TRBJ2-1; 13 bases agree with TRBD2. Unmatched junction bases numbered 5, after V lost 6 bases and J lost 3 bases. Germline assignment: CDR1 MNHNY and CDR2 SVGAGI (reference sequence). This CDR3 region has 16 residues. This CDR3 is CASRELAGGLYNEQFF. CDR3 sequence (DNA): TGTGCCAGCAGAGAACTAGCGGGGGGGCTCTACAATGAGCAGTTCTTC.

The V call is TRBV4-3, the J call TRBJ2-3; D unresolved. The CDR3 loop spans 15 amino acids. Trimming left V 1 base short and J 2 bases short, with 10 bases between. Germline V gene data show CDR1 as LGHNA and CDR2 as YSLEER. The DNA of the CDR3 is TGCGCCAGCAGCCAAGCTCCGACTGACACAGATACGCAGTATTTT. This sequence encodes CASSQAPTDTDTQYF.

This chain links TRBV28 with TRBJ2-7, with D perhaps TRBD1 (5 bases). The CDR3 consists of 14 residues. Trimming removed 9 bases at V and 0 bases at J, with 15 bases between. In germline, CDR1 is MDHEN, CDR2 SYDVKM. CDR3: CASQTDRVSYEQYF. The CDR3 DNA reads TGTGCCAGTCAAACCGACAGAGTCTCCTACGAGCAGTACTTC.

The chain employs TRBV2 and TRBJ2-4, with D perhaps TRBD2 (6 bases). CDR1 is SNHLY, CDR2 FYNNEI, per germline. The CDR3 is 12 amino acids. Trimming pared 7 bases from V and 6 bases from J, leaving 10 bases between. Here the CDR3 reads CASIGDSNIQYF. The CDR3, as DNA: TGTGCCAGCATTGGGGACTCAAACATTCAGTACTTC.

The chain employs TRBV6-5 and TRBJ1-1, with D maybe TRBD1 (6 bases). The germline V and J ends were trimmed by 6 bases and 1 base, with 6 bases remaining between them. The length of the CDR3 is 12 residues. Per the germline V gene, CDR1 is MNHEY and CDR2 is SVGAGI. The CDR3 here is CASRGQNTEAFF. The CDR3 DNA reads as TGTGCCAGCAGGGGACAGAACACTGAAGCTTTCTTT.

The rearrangement links TRBV10-3 to TRBJ2-5; D gene uncertain. This CDR3 has 14 amino acids. Per germline, CDR1 ENHRY and CDR2 SYGVKD. Trimming shortened V by 0 bases and J by 1 base, and 6 bases separated the two germline ends. CDR3 residues: CAISESSIQETQYF. The DNA for the CDR3 is TGTGCCATCAGTGAGTCTTCGATCCAAGAGACCCAGTACTTC.

The rearrangement uses TRBV29-1 and TRBJ2-5; 8 bases agree with TRBD1. V lost 4 bases to trimming and J lost 5 bases; unmatched junction nucleotides: 6. Germline-derived CDR1 and CDR2 are SQVTM and ANQGSEA. This CDR3 contains 13 residues. CDR3 bases: TGCAGCGTTGTCACAGGGGGATTCGAGACCCAGTACTTC. Protein: CSVVTGGFETQYF. The variable domain in full, completed from reference TRBV29-1 and TRBJ2-5, reads SAVISQKPSRDICQRGTSLTIQCQVDSQVTMMFWYRQQPGQSLTLIATANQGSEATYESGFVIDKFPISRPNLTFSTLTVSNMSPEDSSIYLCSVVTGGFETQYFGPGTRLLVL.

There are a few counts of this clone. The V gene is TRBV23-1, the J gene TRBJ2-2, with TRBD2 matching over 9 bases. TRBV23-1 is recorded as an ORF, its role being uncertain. V trimming: 8 bases; J trimming: 4 bases; junction bases outside the gene matches: 14. The CDR3 covers 17 residues. This chain's CDR3 is CASGAGGPLRSTGELFF. The DNA for the CDR3 is TGCGCCAGCGGGGCGGGAGGGCCGCTTCGGTCCACCGGGGAGCTGTTTTTT.